The 29 T cell receptor beta chains given below trace back to one sample, sequenced in a study of T cells in women clearing cervical HPV infection. Clones were read by immunoSEQ multiplex PCR, and TCRdb kept only the in-frame ones, dropping some. The sample's table shows some 16,000 clones. The sample taken for sequencing was blood buffy coat. These receptors all stem from a woman between 18 and 70 years old with a cervical HPV16 infection that either progressed to CIN3+ or cleared (not recorded which).

With respect to this clone: The read finishes 3 residues shy of the CDR3 end, and the germline J gene is used to complete it. The genes are TRBV6-2 or TRBV6-3 and TRBJ2-4; TRBD2 matches 7 bases. Germline CDR1 MNHEY, CDR2 SVGEGT. The trim removed 6 bases at V and 0 bases at J, leaving 8 bases unmatched. The CDR3 totals 16 residues. The CDR3: CASSHASGLAKNIQYF. Incomplete CDR3 DNA: TGTGCCAGCAGCCATGCTAGCGGTTTAGCCAAAAACATT.

A word on this clone: The sequence runs out 3 residues before the end of the CDR3; the remainder is reconstructed from the germline J gene. The chain is built from TRBV11-2 and TRBJ2-7; D is ambiguous. Germline assignment: CDR1 SGHAT and CDR2 FQNNGV. Between the trimmed V and J ends, which lost 3 bases and 0 bases, there was a span of 6 bases. The CDR3 length is 13 residues. The sequenced CDR3 bases are TGTGCCAGCAGCTTTCAATTCTCCTACGAG. It encodes CASSFQFSYE. The entire CDR3 protein reads CASSFQFSYEQYF.

For this clone: The sequence runs out 3 residues before the end of the CDR3; the remainder is reconstructed from the germline J gene. The gene calls are TRBV6-2 or TRBV6-3 and TRBJ1-2; D not resolved. The CDR3 loop spans 12 amino acids. V was trimmed by 4 bases and J by 5 bases, leaving 8 bases between them. The germline gives CDR1 MNHEY, CDR2 SVGEGT. Partial CDR3 DNA: TGTGCCAGCAGTTTAATCTCTTATGGC. It specifies CASSLISYG. Given in full, the CDR3 is CASSLISYGYTF.

A note on this clone: With the read ending 3 residues before the CDR3 end, the germline J gene is used to fill in that end. Distinct nucleotide sequences in the sample also encode this CDR3. This rearrangement joins TRBV2 to TRBJ2-1, with D tentatively TRBD1 (6 bases). V lost 6 bases, J lost 4 bases, and 10 bases lay in between. The germline gives CDR1 SNHLY, CDR2 FYNNEI. This CDR3 has 13 residues. Here the CDR3 reads CASRDRAYNEQFF. The sequenced part of the CDR3 DNA is TGTGCCAGCAGGGACAGAGCTTACAATGAG.

Concerning this clone: The read falls 3 residues short of the CDR3 end, and the missing part is taken from the germline J gene. The chain uses TRBV19 and TRBJ1-2; 9 bases map to TRBD1. V shed 3 bases, J shed 2 bases, and the junction held 10 bases outside the gene matches. Germline CDR1 reads LNHDA; CDR2 reads SQIVND (reference sequence). The CDR3 loop spans 17 amino acids. The DNA read from the CDR3 is TGTGCCAGTAGTATTACAGGGGGCGATCCGGCAAACTATGGC. Translating gives CASSITGGDPANYG. The CDR3 reads in full as CASSITGGDPANYGYTF.

Comment on this clone: Sequencing ends 3 residues short of the CDR3 end; the germline J gene provides the rest. This chain uses TRBV30 with TRBJ2-7; D not certain. CDR1 GTSNPN and CDR2 SVGIG come from the germline V gene (reference sequence). The CDR3 is made up of 12 amino acids. V dropped 0 bases and J dropped 4 bases, with 7 bases sitting between them. The CDR3 reads CAWSVAFYEQYF. The sequenced part of the CDR3 DNA is TGTGCCTGGAGTGTGGCCTTTTACGAG.

Notes on this clone: The read falls 3 residues short of the CDR3 end, and the missing part is taken from the germline J gene. V usage is TRBV29-1 and J usage is TRBJ2-5; 7 positions agree with TRBD2. Germline V gene data show CDR1 as SQVTM and CDR2 as ANQGSEA. The CDR3 consists of 16 residues. The junction had 14 bases not matched to a gene; V was cut back by 3 bases and J by 4 bases. The sequenced CDR3 bases are TGCAGCGTTGAGACCCGGGCTAGCGGTCTCCGAGAGACC. Protein: CSVETRASGLRET. The CDR3 as a whole reads CSVETRASGLRETQYF.

Comment on this clone: The read gets to within 3 residues of the CDR3 end, and the germline J gene fills in the rest. The chain carries TRBV19 and TRBJ2-7; possibly TRBD1 for D (6 bases). The V gene's germline CDR1 is LNHDA and CDR2 SQIVND (reference sequence). CDR3 size: 17 residues. Trimming stripped 0 bases from V and 1 base from J, with 16 bases between. The CDR3 bases that were read are TGTGCCAGTAGTATAGATCTGGCAGGGGCTCTTTCCTACGAG. Encoded protein: CASSIDLAGALSYE. The entire CDR3 sequence reads CASSIDLAGALSYEQYF. The full variable domain, with the rest looked up from reference TRBV19 and TRBJ2-7, is DGGITQSPKYLFRKEGQNVTLSCEQNLNHDAMYWYRQDPGQGLRLIYYSQIVNDFQKGDIAEGYSVSREKKESFPLTVTSAQKNPTAFYLCASSIDLAGALSYEQYFGPGTRLTVT.

Regarding this clone: The sequenced fragment ends 3 residues before the CDR3 boundary, so the rest is inferred from the germline J gene. This chain joins TRBV19 and TRBJ1-5; 7 nucleotides line up with TRBD1. Germline loops: CDR1 LNHDA, CDR2 SQIVND (reference sequence). This CDR3 comprises 16 residues. Trimming at V came to 6 bases and at J to 4 bases, leaving 12 bases not matched to a gene. The DNA read from the CDR3 is TGTGCCAGTAGGAAAGAACAGGGGTTGGGGAATCAGCCC. It is translated as CASRKEQGLGNQP. The whole CDR3 protein reads CASRKEQGLGNQPQHF. The variable domain in full, completed from reference TRBV19 and TRBJ1-5, reads DGGITQSPKYLFRKEGQNVTLSCEQNLNHDAMYWYRQDPGQGLRLIYYSQIVNDFQKGDIAEGYSVSREKKESFPLTVTSAQKNPTAFYLCASRKEQGLGNQPQHFGDGTRLSIL.

Of note for this clone: From the germline J gene comes the end of the CDR3, since the read stops 3 residues before it. The chain links TRBV30 to TRBJ1-5; 7 bases align to TRBD1. The CDR3 consists of 15 residues. Trimming took 1 base from V and 4 from J; bases not matched to a gene: 7. Germline V lookup: CDR1 GTSNPN, CDR2 SVGIG (reference sequence). The CDR3 reads CAWSAPDRENQPQHF. The CDR3 bases that were read are TGTGCCTGGAGTGCCCCCGACAGGGAGAATCAGCCC.

As to this clone: The read ends 3 residues before the CDR3 terminus; that terminus is restored from the germline J gene. The rearrangement uses TRBV10-1 and TRBJ2-7; possibly TRBD1 for D (6 bases). The CDR3 has 14 residues. V lost 5 bases to trimming and J lost 1 base, with 12 bases between them. Germline values: CDR1 WNHNN, CDR2 SYGVQD (reference sequence). The CDR3 DNA, read in part, is TGCGCCAGCAGTACAGGGCTCGGGTCCTACGAG. Translated: CASSTGLGSYE. In full, the CDR3 is CASSTGLGSYEQYF.

With regard to this clone: The CDR3 end falls 3 residues outside the read, so it is completed with the germline J gene. This chain connects TRBV7-8 to TRBJ2-3; 10 bases match TRBD1. V trimming: 5 bases; J trimming: 4 bases; junction bases outside the gene matches: 9. CDR1 SGHVS and CDR2 FQNEAQ come from the germline V gene. The CDR3 sequence is 16 residues long. The CDR3 bases that were read are TGTGCCAGCAGCCTCTCGAGCGGGACAGGGGCAGATACG. Protein sequence: CASSLSSGTGADT. The CDR3 reads in full as CASSLSSGTGADTQYF.

Regarding this clone: Coverage ceases 3 residues before the CDR3 finishes, and the germline J gene fills in the end. The chain is built from TRBV5-1 and TRBJ2-5; the match to TRBD2 covers 9 bases. Germline V gives CDR1 SGHRS, CDR2 YFSETQ. The CDR3 is made up of 15 amino acids. Trimming cost V 5 bases and J 1 base; bases outside gene matches: 6. The CDR3 loop reads CASSIQRGVQETQYF. The CDR3 bases that were read are TGCGCCAGCAGTATACAGCGGGGGGTCCAAGAGACC.

In the case of this clone: The CDR3 extends 3 residues past the end of the read, so its final part is completed from the germline J gene. This chain connects TRBV29-1 to TRBJ1-5, with D possibly TRBD1 on 5 matching bases. The CDR3 runs 12 residues. Germline assignment: CDR1 SQVTM and CDR2 ANQGSEA. V was shortened by 4 bases and J by 3 bases, with 7 bases between the two germline ends. CDR3 DNA (partial): TGCAGCGTTGGACAGAACAATCAGCCC. This gives the protein CSVGQNNQP. The entire CDR3 protein is CSVGQNNQPQHF.

As to this clone: The read stops 3 residues short of the end of the CDR3; the missing end is completed from the germline J gene. V gene TRBV10-3 combines with J gene TRBJ2-7; 9 bases align to TRBD2. V dropped 6 bases and J dropped 0; count of bases not matched to a gene: 9. Germline V CDR1 and CDR2: ENHRY, SYGVKD. The CDR3 runs to 16 residues. The covered CDR3 bases are TGTGCCATCAGGGGAGAGCGGGGGGAACTCTCCTACGAG. Protein sequence: CAIRGERGELSYE. The full CDR3 reads CAIRGERGELSYEQYF.

Comment on this clone: The DNA ends 3 residues before the CDR3 does, and the rest of the CDR3 is filled in from the germline J gene. The chain is built from TRBV5-1 and TRBJ2-3; TRBD1 aligns across 11 bases. V lost 1 base to trimming and J lost 7 bases; unmatched junction nucleotides: 11. The CDR3 runs 17 residues. Germline lookup yields CDR1 SGHRS and CDR2 YFSETQ. CDR3: CASSLSGGGQGAYTQYF. CDR3 bases read: TGCGCCAGCAGCTTGAGCGGAGGTGGACAGGGGGCATATACG.

To note about this clone: The read finishes 3 residues shy of the CDR3 end, and the germline J gene is used to complete it. The chain employs TRBV20-1 and TRBJ1-5; 8 bases agree with TRBD1. V lost 4 bases and J lost 5; bases outside the gene matches: 10. The CDR3 runs to 15 residues. Looked up from germline, CDR1 is DFQATT and CDR2 is SNEGSKA (reference sequence). The part of the CDR3 DNA that was read is TGCAGTGCTAAAGCTCCAGGGGGCGCCGATCAGCCC. It encodes CSAKAPGGADQP. The CDR3 reads in full as CSAKAPGGADQPQHF.

A remark on this clone: The sequence runs out 3 residues before the end of the CDR3; the remainder is reconstructed from the germline J gene. J is TRBJ2-3 and V is TRBV20-1; 7 bases are a match to TRBD2. Losses at the gene ends were 1 base for V and 0 bases for J; bases not matched to a gene: 7. The CDR3 length is 16 residues. The germline V gene has CDR1 DFQATT and CDR2 SNEGSKA (reference sequence). The CDR3 sequence: CSARARAGSSTDTQYF. CDR3 bases read: TGCAGTGCTAGAGCTCGAGCGGGGTCAAGCACAGATACG.

Comment on this clone: The read finishes 3 residues shy of the CDR3 end, and the germline J gene is used to complete it. This chain joins TRBV19 and TRBJ2-1; D perhaps matches TRBD1 (5 bases). V was trimmed by 6 bases and J by 8 bases, leaving 23 bases between them. This CDR3 spans 16 amino acids. The germline CDR1 and CDR2 sequences are LNHDA and SQIVND (reference sequence). CDR3 DNA (partial): TGTGCCAGTAGAAACCAAGACTGGACGCCCAGGGATGAG. As protein: CASRNQDWTPRDE. The whole CDR3 is CASRNQDWTPRDEQFF.

Comment on this clone: The CDR3 end falls 3 residues outside the read, so it is completed with the germline J gene. This sequence joins TRBV30 and TRBJ2-2, with a weak D call TRBD1 (5 bases). There are 18 residues in the CDR3. Between the trimmed V and J ends, which lost 0 bases and 0 bases, there was a span of 17 bases. Germline CDR1 and CDR2: GTSNPN and SVGIG (reference sequence). This CDR3 reads CAWSVPAGPRPNTGELFF. CDR3 DNA (partial): TGTGCCTGGAGTGTACCGGCAGGGCCTAGACCGAACACCGGGGAG. Full variable domain (rest looked up from reference TRBV30 and TRBJ2-2): SQTIHQWPATLVQPVGSPLSLECTVEGTSNPNLYWYRQAAGRGLQLLFYSVGIGQISSEVPQNLSASRPQDRQFILSSKKLLLSDSGFYLCAWSVPAGPRPNTGELFFGEGSRLTVL.

A remark on this clone: The CDR3 goes on 3 residues after the read ends, and that part is filled in from the germline J gene. V gene TRBV19 combines with J gene TRBJ2-7; a possible D gene is TRBD1 (6 bases). This CDR3 comprises 13 residues. V lost 4 bases and J lost 2, with 9 bases in between. Germline V CDR1 and CDR2: LNHDA, SQIVND (reference sequence). The CDR3 loop is CASSSQGTYEQYF. The CDR3 DNA, read in part, is TGTGCCAGTAGTAGCCAGGGGACCTACGAG. The complete variable domain, with remaining parts taken from reference TRBV19 and TRBJ2-7, reads DGGITQSPKYLFRKEGQNVTLSCEQNLNHDAMYWYRQDPGQGLRLIYYSQIVNDFQKGDIAEGYSVSREKKESFPLTVTSAQKNPTAFYLCASSSQGTYEQYFGPGTRLTVT.

For this clone: Sequencing ends 3 residues short of the CDR3 end; the germline J gene provides the rest. This chain links TRBV6-8 with TRBJ2-2; the match to TRBD2 covers 12 bases. V lost 1 base, J lost 3 bases, and 6 bases stayed unmatched. Germline CDR1 reads MNHGY; CDR2 reads SAAAGT. The CDR3 is made up of 18 amino acids. Here the CDR3 reads CASSYFSTSGGYTGELFF. CDR3 DNA (partial): TGTGCCAGCAGTTACTTTTCGACTAGCGGGGGTTACACCGGGGAG.

Of note for this clone: The read ends 3 residues shy of where the CDR3 ends; the end is completed using the germline J gene. This chain links TRBV20-1 with TRBJ2-7; a weak D match, TRBD1 (7 bases). The length of the CDR3 is 14 residues. The V and J ends lost 6 bases and 3 bases respectively, with 18 bases between them. The germline gives CDR1 DFQATT, CDR2 SNEGSKA (reference sequence). Partial CDR3 DNA: TGCAGTGCCAGGCGACAGGGACTTATCTACGAG. Its protein is CSARRQGLIYE. The whole CDR3 protein is CSARRQGLIYEQYF.

Of note for this clone: The sequenced fragment ends 3 residues before the CDR3 boundary, so the rest is inferred from the germline J gene. The rearrangement uses TRBV20-1 and TRBJ2-3; the D gene is possibly TRBD1 (7 bases). V was shortened by 3 bases and J by 3 bases, with 16 bases between the two germline ends. The CDR3 length is 15 residues. Germline CDR1 reads DFQATT; CDR2 reads SNEGSKA (reference sequence). The CDR3 DNA, read in part, is TGCAGTGCTAGCCGGCAGGGGGGAGAAACAGATACG. Translated: CSASRQGGETDT. The CDR3 as a whole reads CSASRQGGETDTQYF.

As regards this clone: The observed sequence ends 3 residues before the CDR3 terminus, with the missing tail filled in from the germline J gene. The rearrangement joins TRBV5-1 to TRBJ2-5; a possible D gene is TRBD1 (6 bases). This CDR3 is 14 amino acids long. CDR1 is SGHRS and CDR2 is YFSETQ in the germline V gene. Trimming took 2 bases from V and 0 from J, leaving 8 bases between them. The CDR3 spells CASSLRTDQETQYF. The CDR3 DNA, read in part, is TGCGCCAGCAGCTTACGGACAGACCAAGAGACC.

Concerning this clone itself: The observed sequence ends 3 residues before the CDR3 terminus, with the missing tail filled in from the germline J gene. This chain uses TRBV12-3 or TRBV12-4 with TRBJ2-2; 9 bases align to TRBD2. The CDR3 has 14 amino acids. V was clipped by 2 bases and J by 7 bases; unmatched bases: 2. CDR3: CASSLSGRIGELFF. CDR3 DNA (partial): TGTGCCAGCAGTTTAAGCGGGAGGATCGGGGAG.

As concerns this clone: Read sequence stops 3 residues before the CDR3 end, and the germline J gene provides the missing end. The rearrangement joins TRBV7-8 to TRBJ1-3; 8 bases are a match to TRBD1. Germline CDR1 and CDR2: SGHVS and FQNEAQ. This CDR3 comprises 15 residues. V shed 3 bases, J shed 3 bases, and the junction held 4 bases outside the gene matches. The CDR3 DNA, read in part, is TGTGCCAGCAGCTTGGGACAGGTAGATGGAAACACC. The encoded protein is CASSLGQVDGNT. The entire CDR3 sequence reads CASSLGQVDGNTIYF. Supplemented by reference TRBV7-8 and TRBJ1-3, the full variable domain reads GAGVSQSPRYKVAKRGQDVALRCDPISGHVSLFWYQQALGQGPEFLTYFQNEAQLDKSGLPSDRFFAERPEGSVSTLKIQRTQQEDSAVYLCASSLGQVDGNTIYFGEGSWLTVV.

In regard to this clone: The read gets to within 3 residues of the CDR3 end, and the germline J gene fills in the rest. The chain carries TRBV7-9 and TRBJ1-2, with 7 bases that match TRBD1. The CDR3 runs 15 residues. Losses at the gene ends were 5 bases for V and 3 bases for J; bases not matched to a gene: 9. The germline V gene encodes CDR1 SEHNR and CDR2 FQNEAQ (reference sequence). The CDR3 sequence: CASSLTTGVDYGYTF. Partial CDR3 DNA: TGTGCCAGCAGCCTAACAACAGGGGTTGACTATGGC.

On this clone itself: The CDR3 is cut off 3 residues early in the read; its end comes from the germline J gene. The chain employs TRBV2 and TRBJ1-4; D not resolved. Germline V gives CDR1 SNHLY, CDR2 FYNNEI. V dropped 6 bases and J dropped 10 bases, with 9 bases sitting between them. This CDR3 comprises 11 residues. The CDR3 protein is CASRDSVKLFF. The covered CDR3 bases are TGTGCCAGCAGGGACTCCGTAAAA. The full variable domain, in which reference TRBV2 and TRBJ1-4 provide the parts outside the CDR3, is EPEVTQTPSHQVTQMGQEVILRCVPISNHLYFYWYRQILGQKVEFLVSFYNNEISEKSEIFDDQFSVERPDGSNFTLKIRSTKLEDSAMYFCASRDSVKLFFGSGTQLSVL.